A selection of T cell receptor beta chains follows, all from one sample in a study of blood T cell repertoires in COVID-19. This table comes from immunoSEQ multiplex PCR, and its TCRdb copy is limited to in-frame clones, with some not included. The repertoire has some 80,000 clones, about four fifths of them found once; the top ten carry about 16%. The sequencing sample was made of peripheral blood. The receptors derive from a human donor in a cohort sampled during active COVID-19. CDR3s include the opening cysteine and the closing phenylalanine or tryptophan. Each record gives: J gene, D gene, clone size, V gene, CDR3 DNA, CDR3 protein. D genes are given only for firm matches. Clone size, where shown, is once, few, many, or a class for clones that have expanded.

TRBJ2-5,TRBD2,few,TRBV7-9,TGTGCCAGCAGCCTAGTACTAGCGGGGGCGGGGGAGACCCAGTACTTC,CASSLVLAGAGETQYF
TRBJ1-2,.,.,TRBV3-1/TRBV3-2,TGTGCCAGCAGCCAAGATCGGCGGGGGCCAGCTAACTATGGCTACACCTTC,CASSQDRRGPANYGYTF
TRBJ2-7,TRBD1,.,TRBV10-3,TGTGCCATCAGTGAGGGGGCGGGACAGGGAGCCTACGAGCAGTACTTC,CAISEGAGQGAYEQYF
TRBJ1-2,.,many,TRBV29-1,TGCAGCGTGAGGGGGGGGCGCGACTATGGCTACACCTTC,CSVRGGRDYGYTF
TRBJ1-1,.,.,TRBV3-1/TRBV3-2,TGTGCCAGCAGACAAGGGAGGGGTGGGTATGGCACTGAAGCTTTCTTT,CASRQGRGGYGTEAFF
TRBJ2-3,TRBD2,.,TRBV19,TGTGCCAGTAGTATAGATTCATACCGGGCAGCGGGAGGAAGTAAAGATACGCAGTATTTT,CASSIDSYRAAGGSKDTQYF
TRBJ1-1,.,.,TRBV7-9,TGTGCCAGCAGCTTAGTCGGGGGGATGAACACTGAAGCTTTCTTT,CASSLVGGMNTEAFF
TRBJ1-5,.,.,TRBV28,TGTGCCAGCAGCCCCGGTCAACCTTATAGCAATCAGCCCCAGCATTTT,CASSPGQPYSNQPQHF
TRBJ2-5,TRBD2,.,TRBV9,TGTGCCAGCAGCGAGACTAAGACTAGCGGGGGGGAAATGTTTCAAGAGACCCAGTACTTC,CASSETKTSGGEMFQETQYF
TRBJ1-6,.,once,TRBV12-3/TRBV12-4,TGTGCCAGCAGTTTTGAGTTTAATTCACCCCTCCACTTT,CASSFEFNSPLHF
TRBJ1-5,TRBD1,.,TRBV6-2/TRBV6-3,TGTGCCAGCAGTTACTTCCGGGACAGGGGAAGCAATCAGCCCCAGCATTTT,CASSYFRDRGSNQPQHF
TRBJ1-1,.,few,TRBV6-6,TGTGCCAGCAACCCGGGCACTGAAGCTTTCTTT,CASNPGTEAFF
TRBJ2-2,TRBD1,.,TRBV27,TGTGCCAGCAGTTTCGCAGGGGGCATCGGGGAGCTGTTTTTT,CASSFAGGIGELFF
TRBJ2-3,.,.,TRBV7-9,TGTGCCAGCAGTTTCCTCCGAGGGGGTCCAACAGATACGCAGTATTTT,CASSFLRGGPTDTQYF
TRBJ2-1,.,.,TRBV14,TGTGCCAGCAGCCAAGATTCGAAGCGCGGTGAGCAGTTCTTC,CASSQDSKRGEQFF
TRBJ2-1,.,.,TRBV6-5,TGTGCCAGCAGTACTTCCAGGGGAAATGAGCAGTTCTTC,CASSTSRGNEQFF
TRBJ2-5,TRBD2,.,TRBV4-1,TGCGCCAGCAGCCAAGTAGCGGGGGGGCTAGAGACCCAGTACTTC,CASSQVAGGLETQYF
TRBJ1-1,TRBD1,.,TRBV4-1,TGCGCCAGCAGCCGTGGGCAGGGGGAGACTGAAGCTTTCTTT,CASSRGQGETEAFF
TRBJ2-5,.,.,TRBV7-8,TGTGCCAGCAGCTTAGCGGGTAGCGGAGAGACCCAGTACTTC,CASSLAGSGETQYF
TRBJ2-1,.,.,TRBV19,TGTGCCAGTAGTGCCATCGGAACCCTAGTCAATGAGCAGTTCTTC,CASSAIGTLVNEQFF
TRBJ1-1,.,.,TRBV4-1,TGCGCCAGCAGCCCGGGCGGGGGGAACACTGAAGCTTTCTTT,CASSPGGGNTEAFF
TRBJ1-1,TRBD1,.,TRBV3-1/TRBV3-2,TGTGCCAGCAGGGACAGGTTGAACACTGAAGCTTTCTTT,CASRDRLNTEAFF
TRBJ1-2,.,.,TRBV24-1,TGTGCCACCAGTGATACAGGGCCTAACTATGGCTACACCTTC,CATSDTGPNYGYTF
TRBJ1-1,.,.,TRBV28,TGTGCCAGCAGTTTTTCCCCACCGTCAGGGTATAACACTGAAGCTTTCTTT,CASSFSPPSGYNTEAFF
TRBJ1-2,.,.,TRBV6-2/TRBV6-3,TGTGCCAGCAGTTTAGGAGATCGGTATGGCTACACCTTC,CASSLGDRYGYTF
TRBJ1-5,.,.,TRBV19,TGTGCCAGTAGTATCAACAGACAGGTTACCCCCCAGCATTTT,CASSINRQVTPQHF
TRBJ2-7,.,.,TRBV7-2,TGTGCCAGCACCACCCGGGGGGAGCAGTACTTC,CASTTRGEQYF
TRBJ2-3,TRBD2,.,TRBV9,TGTGCCAGCAGCGTAGAGGGACTAGCGACAGATACGCAGTATTTT,CASSVEGLATDTQYF
TRBJ1-2,TRBD1,many,TRBV3-1/TRBV3-2,TGTGCCAGCAGCCAAGGTGGTGGCGGTCTTGGGACAGGGGCGTTACTAAGGTATGGCTACACCTTC,CASSQGGGGLGTGALLRYGYTF
TRBJ1-4,TRBD1,.,TRBV29-1,TGCAGCGTTGAAGTTCAGGGGGCTATCGGCGAAAAACTGTTTTTT,CSVEVQGAIGEKLFF
TRBJ1-5,.,.,TRBV19,TGTGCCAGTAGTTCCGCAGGGCAGCCCCAGCATTTT,CASSSAGQPQHF
TRBJ2-1,.,.,TRBV6-2/TRBV6-3,TGTGCCAGCAGTTACCCTGACAATGAGCAGTTCTTC,CASSYPDNEQFF
TRBJ1-1,.,.,TRBV10-3,TGTGCCATCAGTGAGGGGGAGGGATTCGGCACTGAAGCTTTCTTT,CAISEGEGFGTEAFF
TRBJ2-1,.,.,TRBV7-7,TGTGCTAGCAGCTTAGATGGACAGTACAATGAGCAGTTCTTC,CASSLDGQYNEQFF
TRBJ1-1,.,.,TRBV11-2,TGTGCCAGCAGCTTAAGCCCGAATACTATAGTAGCTTTCTTT,CASSLSPNTIVAFF
TRBJ2-2,TRBD1,.,TRBV7-2,TGTGCCAGCACCTCGGGACAGGAGAACACCGGGGAGCTGTTTTTT,CASTSGQENTGELFF
TRBJ2-3,TRBD2,.,TRBV6-2/TRBV6-3,TGTGCCAGCAGTTACGGACTAGTTTATACAGATACGCAGTATTTT,CASSYGLVYTDTQYF
TRBJ1-2,TRBD1,.,TRBV7-9,TGTGCCAGCAGCTTAGATGGCAGGGGGAATGGCTACACCTTC,CASSLDGRGNGYTF
TRBJ1-3,.,.,TRBV25-1,TGTGCCAGCAGCCAGGGAGGAAACACCATATATTTT,CASSQGGNTIYF
TRBJ2-2,.,.,TRBV6-5,TGTGCCAGCAGCCAACAGGGCGCCGGGGAGCTGTTTTTT,CASSQQGAGELFF
TRBJ1-4,TRBD1,.,TRBV5-1,TGCGCCAGCAGCTCCGGCTTAGGGGGCGATAATGAAAAACTGTTTTTT,CASSSGLGGDNEKLFF
TRBJ1-2,.,.,TRBV5-6,TGTGCCAGCAGCTTGACCTGGGGGCCAACTAACTATGGCTACACCTTC,CASSLTWGPTNYGYTF